Each of the 3 T cell receptor beta chains below was sequenced from the same sample in a study of blood T cells in healthy people across ages (dated by TCRdb to the mid-2010s). The method behind the library was 5' RACE. The reads were generated on an Illumina HiSeq 2500. A second PCR of about 7 to 12 cycles was performed with a sample-barcoded 5' primer and a J-beta primer mix. The public sequencing data were trimmed at Q25 with fastp and processed into clonotypes with MiXCR by TCRdb, which kept only in-frame beta chains. Rows matching on CDR3 protein sequence are summarized as one entry with the most common DNA and genes. The sample has fewer than 2,000,000 distinct CDR3 sequences on record, roughly 32% of them singletons. The top ten clones comprise over 9% of the sample. The specimen was blood. These receptors came from a woman between 25 and 40 years old in good health.

The rearrangement links TRBV28 to TRBJ2-4, with 9 bases matching TRBD2. The germline V gene encodes CDR1 MDHEN and CDR2 SYDVKM. J gave up 5 bases and V 7 bases, and 9 bases lay outside the gene matches. The CDR3 contains 15 residues. The CDR3 protein is CASTIAGGDQNIQYF. In DNA, the CDR3 is TGTGCCAGCACCATTGCGGGGGGGGACCAAAACATTCAGTACTTC.

J is TRBJ2-7 and V is TRBV5-1, with 10 bases aligning to TRBD2. This CDR3 has 16 amino acids. V was clipped by 2 bases and J by 2 bases; unmatched bases: 7. Germline CDR1 reads SGHRS; CDR2 reads YFSETQ. As DNA, the CDR3 is TGCGCCAGCAGCTTCCGAGCGGGAGGGTGGGCCTACGAGCAGTACTTC. Translating gives CASSFRAGGWAYEQYF.

The table lists this clonotype with a few counts. This chain links TRBV20-1 with TRBJ2-3; 9 bases are a match to TRBD2. Germline CDR1 is DFQATT and CDR2 is SNEGSKA (reference sequence). The CDR3 length is 15 residues. V was clipped by 5 bases and J by 2 bases; unmatched bases: 8. The CDR3 loop reads CSAPRTSDYTDTQYF. Here the CDR3 DNA reads TGCAGTGCTCCTCGGACTAGCGACTACACAGATACGCAGTATTTT.